This T cell receptor beta chain derives from a study of beta chain features in type 1 diabetes. Markers CD45RO/CCR7/CD25/CD127/CD95/CD27 served to sort CD4+ naive, central memory, regulatory and stem cell-like memory cells. Each sorted fraction was over 95% pure. TCRB transcripts that were expressed got sequenced, as all of the isolated RNA had been reverse transcribed. Sequencing was performed with immunoSEQ multiplex PCR; in TCRdb, only in-frame clones are kept and a portion is missing. The table records 300,000 or so clones, 6.5% to 10% of them present only once. This clone was counted ten times or more. Its antigen is unknown. Study results and caveats: Shorter TCRB CDR3s, moderately but significantly so, were found in Type 1 diabetes patients in all four CD4+ subsets. Naive, central memory and Treg TCRB repertoires seemed to resemble each other more closely in patients than they did in healthy donors.

Germline values: CDR1 ENHRY, CDR2 SYGVKD. The CDR3 length is 15 residues. V gave up 6 bases and J gave up 6 bases; unmatched junction bases: 13. Sequences were obtained from central memory CD4+ T cells from blood. The receptor was isolated from a woman aged 18-29 years in good health. This sequence joins TRBV10-3 and TRBJ2-5; 7 bases fit TRBD1. CDR3 coding DNA: TGTGCCATCAGCTCCGGTGGTCCAGGGGGACAGACCCAGTACTTC. Translation gives CAISSGGPGGQTQYF.